This T cell receptor beta chain was sequenced during a study of blood T cell repertoires in COVID-19 (dated by TCRdb to 2020 to 2021). The study in broad terms: The collaborator samples originated in the United States, Italy and Spain and spanned the acute and convalescent phases of COVID-19. The repertoires were released in a freely available public database meant as a resource for research on the immune response to SARS-CoV-2. Samples came from the ongoing ImmuneRACE study (first 160 participants) plus 1,254 subjects from 6 global collaborators. Deeply sampled blood TCRbeta repertoires from subjects exposed to, actively infected with, or recovered from COVID-19 were included in the dataset. The material from the prospective study consisted of cDNA or gDNA derived from T cells, B-cell-depleted T cells, or PBMCs. Where available, HLA class I and class II types were obtained from metadata supplied by the sample provider rather than from assay-based typing. The sample metadata nearly always contained a de-identified subject ID, COVID-19 status, age in years and sex.

The collaborating institutions used their own protocols to collect whole blood in K2EDTA tubes. For TCRbeta analysis, collaborator samples were shipped as frozen whole blood, as isolated PBMCs, or as DNA extracted from either sample type. Study-level results and caveats: The quantity of clinical and demographic metadata differed by source and by participant and was supplied without curation.

TCRbeta CDR3 regions were amplified from genomic DNA using the immunoSEQ Assay, a bias-controlled multiplex PCR. The authors processed their data as follows. Within the assay, amplification of reference gene primers was used to estimate how many nucleated cells each sample contained. Sequence reads were collapsed and filtered to measure the absolute abundance of every unique TCRbeta CDR3 rearrangement. For each sample, productive Simpson clonality was calculated as the square root of Simpson's diversity index over productive rearrangements. TCRdb limited this immuneACCESS table to in-frame rearrangements with V and J called. A share of clones is missing; checked studies link under half to unresolved V genes, and the rest is unexplained. That table is the source of V, J and clone size, and D and trimming were worked out from the DNA. This sample lists about 340,000 clones; around four fifths were detected once. The ten largest clonotypes hold 2.5% to 3.5% of the sample.

A remark on this clone: Its specific antigen is unknown. Nothing much larger sits one base from this clone, and base qualities are not available.

Specimen: peripheral blood. The sequence was obtained from a young man with active or convalescent COVID-19.

The nucleotide sequence reads TGTGCCAGCAGCTTGGTTCCAGGGGAAGAGACCCAGTACTTC. This translates into CASSLVPGEETQYF. The rearranged segments are TRBV5-5 and TRBJ2-5; TRBD1 could be the D gene, as 6 bases match. The CDR3 covers 14 residues, taking in both the cysteine and the phenylalanine. Only CDR3 DNA is held: 42 bases, read in frame from base 1. V drops 0 bases and J drops 3 bases, leaving 9 bases in between. The germline V gene (reference sequence) provides CDR1 SGHKS and CDR2 YYEKEE.